This is a list of T cell receptor beta chains from one sample in a study of blood T cell repertoires in COVID-19. Clones were sequenced by immunoSEQ multiplex PCR, and TCRdb holds only the in-frame ones, with some missing. The repertoire consists of about 190,000 clones, with under 90% occurring once and the leading ten covering around 7%. The material sequenced was peripheral blood. The receptors derive from a man aged 35 to 55 with acute or convalescent COVID-19. The CDR3 runs from the conserved cysteine through the conserved F or W. Fields, in order: J gene, V gene, D gene, clone size, CDR3 protein, CDR3 DNA. A D gene is named only where the DNA matches it firmly. Some rows mark clone size as missing; the rest say once, few, many or name a class of expanded clone.

TRBJ1-5	TRBV20-1	-	-	CSASSGSNQPQHF	TGCAGTGCTAGTTCAGGGTCCAATCAGCCCCAGCATTTT
TRBJ2-5	TRBV4-2	-	-	CASSQDSGISRETQYF	TGTGCCAGCAGCCAAGACAGTGGAATTTCGCGGGAGACCCAGTACTTC
TRBJ2-2	TRBV18	-	-	CASSPTGNTGELFF	TGTGCCAGCTCACCGACAGGCAACACCGGGGAGCTGTTTTTT
TRBJ1-2	TRBV10-3	-	few	CAISVLQANYGYTF	TGTGCCATCAGCGTACTGCAAGCTAACTATGGCTACACCTTC
TRBJ2-7	TRBV2	-	-	CASKMTQGFAYEQYF	TGTGCCAGCAAAATGACCCAGGGGTTCGCCTACGAGCAGTACTTC
TRBJ1-2	TRBV5-1	-	-	CASSLGAIQDGYTF	TGCGCCAGCAGCTTGGGGGCGATTCAGGATGGCTACACCTTC
TRBJ2-7	TRBV29-1	-	-	CSGGTAYEQYF	TGCAGCGGCGGGACAGCCTACGAGCAGTACTTC
TRBJ1-1	TRBV30	-	-	CACGSSTEAFF	TGTGCCTGTGGTAGCAGCACTGAAGCTTTCTTT
TRBJ2-3	TRBV18	TRBD1	few	CASSAGTGGTDTQYF	TGTGCCAGCTCAGCCGGGACAGGGGGGACAGATACGCAGTATTTT
TRBJ2-5	TRBV5-6	-	-	CASSFLEQGETQYF	TGTGCCAGCAGCTTCTTAGAACAGGGTGAGACCCAGTACTTC
TRBJ1-1	TRBV6-5	-	once	CASSYSILFGTEAFF	TGTGCCAGCAGTTACTCGATCCTTTTCGGCACTGAAGCTTTCTTT
TRBJ2-5	TRBV7-2	TRBD2	-	CASRTGTSGAKQETQYF	TGTGCCAGCAGAACCGGGACTAGCGGGGCAAAACAAGAGACCCAGTACTTC
TRBJ1-4	TRBV19	TRBD1	-	CASRTGATNEKLFF	TGTGCCAGTAGGACAGGGGCAACTAATGAAAAACTGTTTTTT
TRBJ1-4	TRBV30	TRBD1	-	CAYAGQGNEKLFF	TGTGCCTACGCGGGACAGGGGAATGAAAAACTGTTTTTT
TRBJ2-5	TRBV6-5	TRBD2	-	CASSGTSGDIGTQYF	TGTGCCAGCAGCGGGACTAGCGGGGACATAGGGACCCAGTACTTC
TRBJ2-1	TRBV7-6	-	-	CASSLGSGGQSYSYNEQFF	TGTGCCAGCAGCTTAGGATCCGGGGGGCAGTCCTACTCCTACAATGAGCAGTTCTTC
TRBJ1-2	TRBV12-3/TRBV12-4	TRBD1	-	CASSGQGDGYTF	TGTGCCAGCAGCGGACAGGGGGATGGCTACACCTTC
TRBJ2-7	TRBV27	-	-	CASSLRQSSRGYEQYF	TGTGCCAGCAGTTTAAGGCAGTCCTCCAGGGGCTACGAGCAGTACTTC
TRBJ2-5	TRBV7-6	TRBD2	-	CASSSFVSGGETQYF	TGTGCCAGCAGCTCCTTCGTAAGCGGGGGCGAGACCCAGTACTTC
TRBJ2-1	TRBV2	TRBD1	-	CASTGTGSDEQFF	TGTGCCAGCACTGGGACAGGGTCGGATGAGCAGTTCTTC
TRBJ1-4	TRBV5-6	TRBD1	few	CASSLAGGEEKLFF	TGTGCCAGCAGCTTGGCAGGGGGCGAAGAAAAACTGTTTTTT
TRBJ1-6	TRBV6-1	TRBD1	-	CASSGPSQGAYNSPLHF	TGTGCCAGCAGTGGCCCATCACAGGGGGCTTATAATTCACCCCTCCACTTT
TRBJ2-3	TRBV15	TRBD2	-	CATSRGGGLTDTQYF	TGTGCCACCAGCAGAGGCGGGGGGCTCACAGATACGCAGTATTTT
TRBJ2-3	TRBV6-4	TRBD1	-	CASSEDRATDTQYF	TGTGCCAGCAGTGAAGACAGGGCGACAGATACGCAGTATTTT
TRBJ2-3	TRBV5-1	TRBD2	-	CASSPGTSGGAIDTQYF	TGCGCCAGCAGCCCTGGGACTAGCGGGGGGGCGATAGATACGCAGTATTTT
TRBJ2-1	TRBV4-2	-	-	CASSPSYNEQFF	TGTGCCAGCAGCCCATCCTACAATGAGCAGTTCTTC
TRBJ2-5	TRBV4-2	TRBD2	-	CASSFLTSGGEETQYF	TGTGCCAGCAGCTTCTTGACTAGCGGGGGGGAAGAGACCCAGTACTTC